The 3 T cell receptor beta chains reported below all come from one sample, sequenced in a study of type 1 regulatory T cells. TCRdb passed the reads through MiXCR, listing each CDR3 protein once. The table includes about 65,000 distinct CDR3 sequences, 45% to 50% detected once. No antigen has been assigned to these receptors. The sample comprised cultured non-Tr1 T cells, either the whole culture or a sorted T cell fraction (not recorded which). Receptors originate from a human donor in good health.

The V call is TRBV5-1, the J call TRBJ1-6; tentatively, D is TRBD1 (5 bases). The CDR3 has 15 amino acids. Looked up from germline, CDR1 is SGHRS and CDR2 is YFSETQ. Deletions cut 0 bases from V and 8 bases from J, with 12 bases between. The CDR3 DNA reads TGCGCCAGCAGCTTGGGGGGGGTGCGCGATTCACCCCTCCACTTT. It specifies CASSLGGVRDSPLHF.

In its sample, this clonotype was seen a few times. J is TRBJ1-2 and V is TRBV7-2; D is unclear. There are 14 residues in the CDR3. Trimming removed 1 base at V and 7 bases at J, with 13 bases between. CDR1 and CDR2 (germline): SGHTA, FQGNSA. The CDR3 region has the DNA TGTGCCAGCAGCTTAGATGGACTCGGAGCTGGCTACACCTTC. Its translation: CASSLDGLGAGYTF.

This chain uses TRBV3-1 with TRBJ1-2; D ambiguous. Between the trimmed V and J ends, which lost 2 bases and 14 bases, there was a span of 15 bases. The germline V gene encodes CDR1 LGHDT and CDR2 YNNKEL (reference sequence). The CDR3 is made up of 12 amino acids. DNA for the CDR3: TGTGCCAGCAGCCAAACGGCCGACGATCGAACCTTC. Translated, it gives CASSQTADDRTF.